This TCR beta chain comes out of a study of blood T cell repertoires in COVID-19. On the study more broadly: Researchers got acute and convalescent COVID-19 samples from the United States, Italy and Spain. From T cells, B-cell-depleted T cells, or PBMCs came the material, which was cDNA or gDNA.

The trim removed 5 bases at V and 1 base at J, leaving 5 bases unmatched. Per germline, CDR1 SGHVS and CDR2 FQNEAQ. The CDR3 sequence is 15 residues long. In the original workflow: The assay estimated nucleated cells by amplifying reference gene primers. Assay: immunoSEQ multiplex PCR; the TCRdb copy retains only in-frame clones and omits some. V, J and clone size are taken as reported in that table, and D and trimming were inferred from the DNA itself. The sample consists of roughly 200,000 clones, approximately 91% of them appearing once. The receptor was isolated from a man between 18 and 35 years old with active or convalescent COVID-19. This chain connects TRBV7-8 to TRBJ1-5, with 7 bases lining up with TRBD1. Material: peripheral blood. The CDR3 coding sequence is TGTGCCAGCAGCCAGGGGGAATTAAGCAATCAGCCCCAGCATTTT. It yields the protein CASSQGELSNQPQHF.